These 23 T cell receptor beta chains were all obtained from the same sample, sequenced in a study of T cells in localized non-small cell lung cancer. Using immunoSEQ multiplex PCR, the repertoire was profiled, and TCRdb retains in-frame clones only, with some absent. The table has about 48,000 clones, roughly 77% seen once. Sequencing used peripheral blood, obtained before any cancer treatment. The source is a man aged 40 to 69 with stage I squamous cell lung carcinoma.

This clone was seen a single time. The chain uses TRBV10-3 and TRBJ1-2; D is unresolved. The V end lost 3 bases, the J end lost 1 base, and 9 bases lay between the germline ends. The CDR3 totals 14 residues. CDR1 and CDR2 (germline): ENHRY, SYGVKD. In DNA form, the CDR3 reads TGTGCCATCAGTGACCGAGGGTTTAACTATGGCTACACCTTC. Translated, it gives CAISDRGFNYGYTF.

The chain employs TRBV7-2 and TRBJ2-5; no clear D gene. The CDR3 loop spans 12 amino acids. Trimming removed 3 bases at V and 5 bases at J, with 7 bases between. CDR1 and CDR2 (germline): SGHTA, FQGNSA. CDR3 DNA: TGTGCCAGCAGCTTGGGGTACGAGACCCAGTACTTC. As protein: CASSLGYETQYF.

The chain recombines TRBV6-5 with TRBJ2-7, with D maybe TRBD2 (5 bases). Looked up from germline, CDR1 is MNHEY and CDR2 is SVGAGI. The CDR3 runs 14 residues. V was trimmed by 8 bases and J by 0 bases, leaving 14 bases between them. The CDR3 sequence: CASVAEESSYEQYF. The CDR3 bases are TGTGCCAGCGTGGCGGAGGAGAGCTCCTACGAGCAGTACTTC.

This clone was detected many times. CDR3 DNA: TGTGCCAGCAGCAGACGGACAGGCCGAACTAACTATGGCTACACCTTC. Encoded protein: CASSRRTGRTNYGYTF. J is TRBJ1-2 and V is TRBV5-8; 7 nucleotides match TRBD1. Trimming cost V 4 bases and J 0 bases; bases outside gene matches: 9. Per the germline V gene, CDR1 is SGHTS and CDR2 is YDEGEE. CDR3 length equals 16 residues.

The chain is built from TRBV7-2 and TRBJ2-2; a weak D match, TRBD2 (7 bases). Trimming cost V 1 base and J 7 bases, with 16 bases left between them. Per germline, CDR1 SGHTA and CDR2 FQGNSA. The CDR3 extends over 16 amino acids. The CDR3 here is CASSLVFGGPGGELFF. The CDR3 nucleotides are TGTGCCAGCAGCTTAGTTTTCGGGGGGCCGGGCGGGGAGCTGTTTTTT. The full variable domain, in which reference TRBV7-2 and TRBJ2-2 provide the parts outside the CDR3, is GAGVSQSPSNKVTEKGKDVELRCDPISGHTALYWYRQSLGQGLEFLIYFQGNSAPDKSGLPSDRFSAERTGGSVSTLTIQRTQQEDSAVYLCASSLVFGGPGGELFFGEGSRLTVL.

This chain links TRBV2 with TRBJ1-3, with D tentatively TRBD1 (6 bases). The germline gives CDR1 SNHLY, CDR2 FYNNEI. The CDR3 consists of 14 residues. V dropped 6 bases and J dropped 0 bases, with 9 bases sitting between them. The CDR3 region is CASRRDNSGNTIYF. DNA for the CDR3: TGTGCCAGCAGAAGGGACAACTCTGGAAACACCATATATTTT.

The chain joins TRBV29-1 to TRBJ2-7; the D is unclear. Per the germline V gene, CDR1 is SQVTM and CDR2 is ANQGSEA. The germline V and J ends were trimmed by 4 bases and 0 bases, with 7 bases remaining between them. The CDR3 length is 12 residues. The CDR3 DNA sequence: TGCAGCGTTGGTACAGACTCCTACGAGCAGTACTTC. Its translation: CSVGTDSYEQYF.

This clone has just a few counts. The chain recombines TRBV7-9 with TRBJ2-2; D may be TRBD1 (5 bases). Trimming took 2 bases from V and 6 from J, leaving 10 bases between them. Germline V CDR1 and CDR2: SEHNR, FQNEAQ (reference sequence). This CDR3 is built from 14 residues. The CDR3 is CASSLQGFPGELFF. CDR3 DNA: TGTGCCAGCAGCTTACAGGGATTTCCCGGGGAGCTGTTTTTT.

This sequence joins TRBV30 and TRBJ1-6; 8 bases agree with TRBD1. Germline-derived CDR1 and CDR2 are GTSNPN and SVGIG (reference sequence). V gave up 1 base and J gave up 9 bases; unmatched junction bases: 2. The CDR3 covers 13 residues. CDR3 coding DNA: TGTGCCTGGAGTGGGACAGGGAGTTCACCCCTCCACTTT. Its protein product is CAWSGTGSSPLHF.

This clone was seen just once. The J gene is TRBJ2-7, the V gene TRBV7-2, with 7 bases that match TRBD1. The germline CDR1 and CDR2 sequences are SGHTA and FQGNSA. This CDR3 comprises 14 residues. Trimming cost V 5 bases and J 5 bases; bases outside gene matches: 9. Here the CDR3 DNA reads TGTGCCAGCAGCCGTCGACAGGGATTCGACGAGCAGTACTTC. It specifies CASSRRQGFDEQYF.

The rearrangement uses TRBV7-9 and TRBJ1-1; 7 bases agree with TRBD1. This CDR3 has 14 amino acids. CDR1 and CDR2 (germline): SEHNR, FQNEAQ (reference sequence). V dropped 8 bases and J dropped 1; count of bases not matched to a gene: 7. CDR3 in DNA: TGTGCCAGCGGTAGGGGGACAGAGAACACTGAAGCTTTCTTT. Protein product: CASGRGTENTEAFF.

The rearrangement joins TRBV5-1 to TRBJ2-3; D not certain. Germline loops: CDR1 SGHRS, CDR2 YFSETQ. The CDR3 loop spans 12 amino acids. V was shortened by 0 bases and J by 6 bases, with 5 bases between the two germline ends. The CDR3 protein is CASSLGRDTQYF. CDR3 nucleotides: TGCGCCAGCAGCTTGGGAAGGGATACGCAGTATTTT.

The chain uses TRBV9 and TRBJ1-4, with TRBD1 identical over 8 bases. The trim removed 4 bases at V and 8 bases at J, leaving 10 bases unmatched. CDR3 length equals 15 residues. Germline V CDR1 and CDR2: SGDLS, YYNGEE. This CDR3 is CASSPEGQVYEKLFF. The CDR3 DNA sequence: TGTGCCAGCAGCCCGGAGGGACAGGTATACGAAAAACTGTTTTTT.

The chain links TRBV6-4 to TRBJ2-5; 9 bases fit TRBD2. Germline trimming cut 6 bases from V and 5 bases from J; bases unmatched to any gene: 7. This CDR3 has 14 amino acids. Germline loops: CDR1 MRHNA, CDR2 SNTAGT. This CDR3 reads CASRGGTSHETQYF. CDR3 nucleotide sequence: TGTGCCAGCAGGGGGGGGACTAGCCATGAGACCCAGTACTTC.

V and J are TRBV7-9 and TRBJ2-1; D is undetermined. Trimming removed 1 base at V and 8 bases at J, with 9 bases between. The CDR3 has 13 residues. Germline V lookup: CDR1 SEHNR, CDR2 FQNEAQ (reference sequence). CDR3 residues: CASSLVPDDEQFF. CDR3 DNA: TGTGCCAGCAGCTTAGTCCCAGACGATGAGCAGTTCTTC.

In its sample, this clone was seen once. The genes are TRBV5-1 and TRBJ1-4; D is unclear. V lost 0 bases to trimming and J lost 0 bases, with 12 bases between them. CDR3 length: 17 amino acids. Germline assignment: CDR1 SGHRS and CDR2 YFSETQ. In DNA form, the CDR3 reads TGCGCCAGCAGCTTGGGTAGCAGACCCGCAACTAATGAAAAACTGTTTTTT. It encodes CASSLGSRPATNEKLFF.

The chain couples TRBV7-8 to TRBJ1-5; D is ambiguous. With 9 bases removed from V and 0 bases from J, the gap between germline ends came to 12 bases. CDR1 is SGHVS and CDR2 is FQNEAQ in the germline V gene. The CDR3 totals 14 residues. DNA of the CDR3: TGTGCCAGTCGCCTGGGAGCTAGCAATCAGCCCCAGCATTTT. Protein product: CASRLGASNQPQHF.

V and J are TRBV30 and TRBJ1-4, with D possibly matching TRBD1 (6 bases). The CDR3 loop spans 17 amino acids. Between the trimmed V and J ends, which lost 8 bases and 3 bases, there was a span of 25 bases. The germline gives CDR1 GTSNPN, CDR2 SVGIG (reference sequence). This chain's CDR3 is CAGTGNRGGLANEKLFF. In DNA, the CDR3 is TGTGCCGGGACGGGAAATCGCGGGGGCCTAGCTAATGAAAAACTGTTTTTT.

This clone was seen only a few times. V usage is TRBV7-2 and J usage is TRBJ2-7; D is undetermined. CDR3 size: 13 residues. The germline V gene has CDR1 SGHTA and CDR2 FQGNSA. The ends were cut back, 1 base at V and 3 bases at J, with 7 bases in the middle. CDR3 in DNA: TGTGCCAGCAGCTTAGACAAATACTACGAGCAGTACTTC. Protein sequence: CASSLDKYYEQYF.

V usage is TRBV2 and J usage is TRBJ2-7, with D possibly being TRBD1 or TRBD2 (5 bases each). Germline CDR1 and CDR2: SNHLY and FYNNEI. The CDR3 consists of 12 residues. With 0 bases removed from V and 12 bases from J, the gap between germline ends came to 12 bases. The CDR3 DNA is TGTGCCAGCAGTGAAGCCCAGGGAGTTCGGTACTTC. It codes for CASSEAQGVRYF.

CDR3 sequence reads: CASSESGAGGYTF. CDR3 nucleotide sequence: TGTGCCAGCAGTGAATCGGGGGCTGGTGGCTACACCTTC. This chain links TRBV6-1 with TRBJ1-2; weak D call: TRBD1 (6 bases). This CDR3 comprises 13 residues. Trimming removed 2 bases at V and 7 bases at J, with 11 bases between. In germline, CDR1 is MNHNS, CDR2 SASEGT.

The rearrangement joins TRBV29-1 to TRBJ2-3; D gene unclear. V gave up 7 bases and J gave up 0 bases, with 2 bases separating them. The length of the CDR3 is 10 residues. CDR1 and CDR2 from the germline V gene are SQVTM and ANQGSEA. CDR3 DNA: TGCAGCGCGAGCACAGATACGCAGTATTTT. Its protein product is CSASTDTQYF.

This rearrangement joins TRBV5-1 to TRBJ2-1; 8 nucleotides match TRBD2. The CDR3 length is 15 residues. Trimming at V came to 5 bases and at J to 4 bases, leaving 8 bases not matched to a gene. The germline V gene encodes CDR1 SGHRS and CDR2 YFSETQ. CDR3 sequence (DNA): TGCGCCAGCAGGCCTCTAGCGGGCGCATACAATGAGCAGTTCTTC. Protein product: CASRPLAGAYNEQFF.